This T cell receptor beta chain was recorded in a study of blood T cell repertoires in COVID-19. Looking at the study overall: Italy, Spain and the United States were the sources of the convalescent and acute COVID-19 samples. Sources were T cells, B-cell-depleted T cells, or PBMCs; the material itself was cDNA or gDNA.

Germline CDR1 and CDR2: PRHDT and FYEKMQ (reference sequence). The CDR3 is 13 residues long. Trimming removed 0 bases at V and 6 bases at J, with 5 bases between. In the authors' workflow: How many nucleated cells were present was estimated from reference gene primer amplification. The repertoire was sequenced with immunoSEQ multiplex PCR; TCRdb's copy has only in-frame clones and lacks some. The DNA was the basis for D and trimming; V, J and clone size are from that table. In the table there are approximately 72,000 clones, approximately 85% of which are singletons. The chain joins TRBV13 to TRBJ1-4; D unresolved. This sequence was found in a man aged 50 to 60 with acute or convalescent COVID-19. The source material was peripheral blood. CDR3 bases: TGTGCCAGCAGCTTAGGCCGTTATGAAAAACTGTTTTTT. It codes for CASSLGRYEKLFF.